The following is a T cell receptor (beta chain) sequence with its context. From germline, CDR1 is SGHNT and CDR2 YYREEE (reference sequence). V was pared by 4 bases and J by 0 bases, with 16 bases of the junction left unmatched. The CDR3 covers 19 residues. The sample is drawn from a study of control samples from healthy donors and cancer patients. Data came from immunoSEQ multiplex PCR; TCRdb stores just in-frame clones and leaves some out. The data show tens of thousands of clones, approximately 90% seen once. The sequence was obtained from a woman between 70 and 85 years old in good health. The V call is TRBV5-4, the J call TRBJ2-7; 10 positions agree with TRBD2. Sequenced sample: blood. CDR3 sequence: CASSAPGLALNLNSYEQYF. Written as DNA, the CDR3 is TGTGCCAGCAGCGCGCCGGGACTAGCGCTAAACCTAAACTCCTACGAGCAGTACTTC.